This T cell receptor (beta chain) was identified during a study of beta chain features in type 1 diabetes. Trimming took off 5 bases at V and 4 bases at J, with 11 bases between the two ends. The germline V gene has CDR1 SQVTM and CDR2 ANQGSEA. The CDR3 has 12 amino acids. Sorting based on CD45RO/CCR7/CD25/CD127/CD95/CD27 separated CD4+ naive, central memory, regulatory and stem cell-like memory cells. There are a few counts of this clone. The antigen is undetermined. General study results and limits: TCRB CDR3s from Type 1 diabetes patients were moderately but significantly shorter in all four CD4+ subsets.

The investigators reverse transcribed all of the isolated RNA, so they sequenced expressed TCRB transcripts. Method: immunoSEQ multiplex PCR; TCRdb's copy keeps in-frame clones and lacks some. Of about 410,000 clones in the sample, approximately 15% were seen once. V gene TRBV29-1 combines with J gene TRBJ1-1, with D uncertain. Sequenced: naive CD4+ T cells from blood. The TCR sequence derives from a man aged 30 to 39 in good health. The CDR3: CSVRAGLTEAFF. As DNA, the CDR3 is TGCAGCGTTCGGGCAGGACTCACTGAAGCTTTCTTT.